One and the same sample provided the 5 T cell receptor beta chains below, sequenced in a study of Ad26.COV2.S vaccination and SARS-CoV-2 variants. Treatment described: around 19 received Ad26.COV2.S at low or high dose, single or two shots; five or six received placebo; per-sample allocation not given. Collection of the samples took place on day 63 after the first injection of vaccine or placebo. The assay was immunoSEQ multiplex PCR, and TCRdb's table has in-frame clones only and misses some. This table holds about 680,000 clones, 89% found once. Material: peripheral blood, obtained in a trial of Ad26.COV2.S vaccine versus placebo. These receptors came from a person between 18 and 65 years old who received the Ad26.COV2.S COVID-19 vaccine or a placebo.

CDR3 in DNA: TGCGCCAGCAGCTTTGAGGGGGGGAACACTGAAGCTTTCTTT. Amino acids: CASSFEGGNTEAFF. The gene calls are TRBV5-1 and TRBJ1-1, with D maybe TRBD1 (6 bases). Germline values: CDR1 SGHRS, CDR2 YFSETQ. Trimming left V 2 bases short and J 1 base short, with 9 bases between. This CDR3 comprises 14 residues.

The genes are TRBV30 and TRBJ2-7, with D maybe TRBD1 (6 bases). Trimming cost V 2 bases and J 3 bases, with 11 bases left between them. Germline assignment: CDR1 GTSNPN and CDR2 SVGIG (reference sequence). The CDR3 length is 13 residues. The CDR3 here is CAWSSGRGYEQYF. CDR3 coding DNA: TGTGCCTGGAGTTCTGGCAGGGGCTACGAGCAGTACTTC.

A single count supports this clone. The V call is TRBV7-9, the J call TRBJ1-4, with TRBD1 matching 10 bases. The CDR3 loop spans 15 amino acids. The J segment lost 8 bases and the V segment lost 5 bases, leaving 8 bases of the junction unmatched. CDR1 is SEHNR and CDR2 is FQNEAQ in the germline V gene (reference sequence). CDR3 DNA sequence: TGTGCCAGCAGCACTAGAGGGACAGGGGAAGAAAAACTGTTTTTT. Protein sequence: CASSTRGTGEEKLFF.

The sample holds a few counts of this clone. This chain joins TRBV27 and TRBJ1-5; 7 nucleotides align to TRBD1. The V gene end was trimmed by 10 bases and the J gene end by 4 bases; junction bases not matched to a gene: 7. Germline CDR1 is MNHEY and CDR2 is SMNVEV (reference sequence). The CDR3 extends over 13 amino acids. The CDR3 spells CATSNRGNQPQHF. In DNA, the CDR3 is TGTGCCACCTCGAACAGGGGAAATCAGCCCCAGCATTTT.

This clone was seen once. This chain joins TRBV20-1 and TRBJ1-2; possibly TRBD1 for D (5 bases). This CDR3 spans 13 amino acids. Trimming shortened V by 3 bases and J by 7 bases, and 15 bases separated the two germline ends. CDR1 DFQATT and CDR2 SNEGSKA come from the germline V gene (reference sequence). CDR3 coding DNA: TGCAGTGCTAGTTCCGGGGCTCTCCCTGGCTACACCTTC. Translated, it gives CSASSGALPGYTF.